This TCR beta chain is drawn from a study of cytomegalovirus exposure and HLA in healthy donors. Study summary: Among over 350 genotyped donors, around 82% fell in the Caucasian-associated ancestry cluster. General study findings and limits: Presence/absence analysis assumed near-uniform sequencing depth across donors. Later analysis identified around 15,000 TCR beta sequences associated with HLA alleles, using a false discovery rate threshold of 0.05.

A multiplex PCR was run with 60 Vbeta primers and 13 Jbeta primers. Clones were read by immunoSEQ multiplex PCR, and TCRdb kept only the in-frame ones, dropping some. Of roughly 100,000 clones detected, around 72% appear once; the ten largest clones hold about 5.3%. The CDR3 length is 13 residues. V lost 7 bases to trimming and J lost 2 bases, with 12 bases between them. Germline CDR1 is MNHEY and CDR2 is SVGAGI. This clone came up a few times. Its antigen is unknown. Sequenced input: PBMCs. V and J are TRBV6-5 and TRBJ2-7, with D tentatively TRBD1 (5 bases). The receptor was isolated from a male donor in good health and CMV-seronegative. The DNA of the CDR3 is TGTGCCAGCACTGTTCCAGGGACCTACGAGCAGTACTTC. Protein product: CASTVPGTYEQYF.